The entry that follows covers one TCR beta chain sequence. Antigen: not known. Profiling relied on immunoSEQ multiplex PCR, and the TCRdb table lists in-frame clones only, not all of them. The sample lists roughly 87,000 clones, 91% seen once, with roughly 8.7% in the top ten. This entry belongs to a study of OX40 agonist ivuxolimab in advanced cancers. Study information: Patients assigned to dose escalation were diagnosed with hepatocellular carcinoma, melanoma, renal cell or head and neck cancer. A partial response was reached by three patients: one with hepatocellular carcinoma and two with cutaneous melanoma.

Autoimmune disease history or systemic immunosuppression was exclusionary. The V end lost 2 bases, the J end lost 4 bases, and 9 bases lay between the germline ends. The germline CDR1 and CDR2 sequences are SEHNR and FQNEAQ (reference sequence). This CDR3 has 14 amino acids. Study observations and caveats: At doses 0.1 to 3.0 mg/kg, CD4+ and CD8+ clones expanded.

The sequences come from CD4+ or CD8+ T cells sorted from blood, collected in a trial of the OX40 agonist ivuxolimab. The sequence was collected from an adult with an advanced solid tumor such as melanoma, head and neck, liver or kidney cancer. The chain is built from TRBV7-9 and TRBJ1-5; D is unresolved. CDR3 amino acids: CASSLPGGNQPQHF. CDR3 DNA sequence: TGTGCCAGCAGCTTACCAGGTGGTAATCAGCCCCAGCATTTT. Supplemented by reference TRBV7-9 and TRBJ1-5, the full variable domain reads DTGVSQNPRHKITKRGQNVTFRCDPISEHNRLYWYRQTLGQGPEFLTYFQNEAQLEKSRLLSDRFSAERPKGSFSTLEIQRTEQGDSAMYLCASSLPGGNQPQHFGDGTRLSIL.